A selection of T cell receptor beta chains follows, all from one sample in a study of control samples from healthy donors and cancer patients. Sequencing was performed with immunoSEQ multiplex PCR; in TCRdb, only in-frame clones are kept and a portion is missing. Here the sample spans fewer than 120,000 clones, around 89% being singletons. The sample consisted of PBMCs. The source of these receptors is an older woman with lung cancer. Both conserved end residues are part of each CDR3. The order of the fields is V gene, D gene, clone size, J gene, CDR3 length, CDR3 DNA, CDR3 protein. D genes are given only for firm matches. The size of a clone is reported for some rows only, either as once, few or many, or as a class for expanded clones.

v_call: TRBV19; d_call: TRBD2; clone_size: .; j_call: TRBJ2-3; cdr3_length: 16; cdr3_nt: TGTGCCAGTAGTACGACTAGCGCCTCACTTACCGATGCGCAGTATTTT; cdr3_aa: CASSTTSASLTDAQYF
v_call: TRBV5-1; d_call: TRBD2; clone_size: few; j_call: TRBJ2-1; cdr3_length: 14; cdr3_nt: TGCGCCAGCAGCTTGGGCGGGAGGGACAATGAGCAGTTCTTC; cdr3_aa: CASSLGGRDNEQFF
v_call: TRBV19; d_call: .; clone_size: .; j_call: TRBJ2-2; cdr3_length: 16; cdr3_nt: TGTGCCAGTAGTATCCTGTCGGGGGCGCGGACCGGGGAGCTGTTTTTT; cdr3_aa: CASSILSGARTGELFF
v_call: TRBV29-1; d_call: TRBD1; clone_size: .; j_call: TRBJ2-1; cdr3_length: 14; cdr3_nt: TGCAGCGTAACCGGGACAGGGTCCTACAATGAGCAGTTCTTC; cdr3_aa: CSVTGTGSYNEQFF
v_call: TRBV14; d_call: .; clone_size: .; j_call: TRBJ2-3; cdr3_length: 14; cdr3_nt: TGTGCCAGCAGCCAAGTTAGGGGGGCAGATACGCAGTATTTT; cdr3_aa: CASSQVRGADTQYF
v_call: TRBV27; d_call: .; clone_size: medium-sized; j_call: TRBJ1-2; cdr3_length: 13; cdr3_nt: TGTGCCAGCAGTTATGCCAGGGCCTATGGCTACACCTTC; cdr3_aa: CASSYARAYGYTF
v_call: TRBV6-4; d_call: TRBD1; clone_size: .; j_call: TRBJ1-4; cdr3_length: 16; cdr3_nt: TGTGCCAGTTCCGGGACAGGGGGGAACTTGGGTGAAAAACTGTTTTTT; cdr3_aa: CASSGTGGNLGEKLFF
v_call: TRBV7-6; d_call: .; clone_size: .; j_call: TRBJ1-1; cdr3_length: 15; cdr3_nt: TGTGCCAGCAGCTTATCCGCGGGTCGGAGCACTGAAGCTTTCTTT; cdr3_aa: CASSLSAGRSTEAFF
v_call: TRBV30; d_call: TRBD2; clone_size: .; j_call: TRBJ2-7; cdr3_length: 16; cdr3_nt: TGTGCCTGGAGTCTAGCGGGGGGAGCTATTGTCTACGAGCAGTACTTC; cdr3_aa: CAWSLAGGAIVYEQYF
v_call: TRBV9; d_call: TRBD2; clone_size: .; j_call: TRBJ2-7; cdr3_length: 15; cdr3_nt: TGTGCCAGCAGCGTAGCGCCTAGCGGGGGCTACGAGCAGTACTTC; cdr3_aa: CASSVAPSGGYEQYF
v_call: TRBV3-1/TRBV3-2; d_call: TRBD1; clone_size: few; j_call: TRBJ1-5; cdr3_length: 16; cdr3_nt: TGTGCCAGCAGCCTCGGGACAGGGGGAAGCAATCAGCCCCAGCATTTT; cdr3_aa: CASSLGTGGSNQPQHF
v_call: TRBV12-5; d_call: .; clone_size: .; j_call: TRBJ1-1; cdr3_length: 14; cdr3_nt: TGTGCTAGTGGGCAGAATACAGGAAAGACTGAAGCTTTCTTT; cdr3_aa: CASGQNTGKTEAFF
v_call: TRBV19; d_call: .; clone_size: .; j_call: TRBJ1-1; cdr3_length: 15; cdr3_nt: TGTGCCAGTAGTATAGGTTCGACAGGCGGCCCTGAAGCTTTCTTT; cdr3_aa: CASSIGSTGGPEAFF
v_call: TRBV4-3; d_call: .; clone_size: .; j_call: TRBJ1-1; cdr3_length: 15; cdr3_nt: TGCGCCAGCACCTTAGACGGATCCAAGAACACTGAAGCTTTCTTT; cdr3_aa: CASTLDGSKNTEAFF
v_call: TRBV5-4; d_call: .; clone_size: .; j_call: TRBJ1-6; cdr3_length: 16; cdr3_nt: TGTGCCAGCAGCCCTCCAGGACTCCCCGGGAGTTCACCCCTCCACTTT; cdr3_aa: CASSPPGLPGSSPLHF